A single sample gave rise to the 29 T cell receptor beta chains below, sequenced in a study of shared clonotypes between healthy human individuals. Sequencing used immunoSEQ multiplex PCR; TCRdb keeps in-frame clones, though not all of them. The repertoire consists of 1.5 million to 2.5 million clones, with about 95% occurring once and the leading ten covering approximately 1.2%. Naive CD8 cells, CD45RO-negative and positively selected for CCR7, excluded terminally differentiated effector memory CD45RA+ cells. Sequenced sample: naive CD8+ T cells sorted from blood. These receptors were taken from a young man in good health.

The V and J genes are TRBV19 and TRBJ2-7, with D tentatively TRBD2 (6 bases). The CDR3 extends over 14 amino acids. Germline-derived CDR1 and CDR2 are LNHDA and SQIVND (reference sequence). Trimming left V 1 base short and J 3 bases short, with 10 bases between. The CDR3 here is CASSIVLDYYEQYF. In DNA form, the CDR3 reads TGTGCCAGTAGTATAGTTTTGGACTACTACGAGCAGTACTTC.

The chain carries TRBV5-6 and TRBJ2-2; D perhaps matches TRBD2 (6 bases). Germline V gives CDR1 SGHDT, CDR2 YYEEEE. V gave up 4 bases and J gave up 5 bases, with 12 bases separating them. The CDR3 length is 14 residues. In nucleotides, the CDR3 is TGTGCCAGCAGCCTCCTCCTAGCGACCGGGGAGCTGTTTTTT. Translation gives CASSLLLATGELFF.

A remark on this clone: An end of the junction differs from the germline gene, which may be a read error. The chain is built from TRBV7-7 and TRBJ2-2; TRBD1 is a possible D gene (6 bases). CDR1 SSHAT and CDR2 FNYEAQ come from the germline V gene (reference sequence). The CDR3 runs 17 residues. The CDR3 sequence is CASSLEVGTSNTGELFF. The CDR3 nucleotides are TGTGCTAGCAGCTTAGAAGTCGGGACATCGAACACCGGGGAGCTGTTTTTT.

The rearrangement joins TRBV4-1 to TRBJ2-2; D gene unclear. The CDR3 is 13 amino acids. Germline V gene data show CDR1 as MGHRA and CDR2 as YSYEKL. The V end lost 1 base, the J end lost 8 bases, and 8 bases lay between the germline ends. Here the CDR3 reads CASSQGLGGELFF. CDR3 nucleotides: TGCGCCAGCAGCCAAGGCCTAGGGGGGGAGCTGTTTTTT.

V gene TRBV5-5 combines with J gene TRBJ2-5; D ambiguous. V was cut by 4 bases and J by 5 bases, with 15 bases left in between. Per germline, CDR1 SGHKS and CDR2 YYEKEE (reference sequence). This CDR3 has 14 residues. CDR3 in DNA: TGTGCCAGCAGCCTACTAACCTATAGCGAGACCCAGTACTTC. It is translated as CASSLLTYSETQYF.

The chain is built from TRBV27 and TRBJ2-7; D might be TRBD1 (6 bases). Germline lookup yields CDR1 MNHEY and CDR2 SMNVEV (reference sequence). This CDR3 spans 11 amino acids. V was trimmed by 7 bases and J by 6 bases, leaving 10 bases between them. The chain's CDR3 is CASIQGSEQYF. CDR3 sequence (DNA): TGTGCCAGCATACAGGGTTCCGAGCAGTACTTC.

This clone was found a few times. This rearrangement joins TRBV5-1 to TRBJ1-5; D unresolved. Trimming removed 0 bases from V and 3 bases from J, with 4 bases in between. The CDR3 is 13 amino acids. In germline, CDR1 is SGHRS, CDR2 YFSETQ. CDR3 sequence (DNA): TGCGCCAGCAGCTTGGGAAACAATCAGCCCCAGCATTTT. Translating gives CASSLGNNQPQHF.

This chain uses TRBV27 with TRBJ2-7; TRBD2 agrees at 8 bases. CDR1 is MNHEY, CDR2 SMNVEV, per germline (reference sequence). V dropped 4 bases and J dropped 2; count of bases not matched to a gene: 1. The CDR3 sequence is 13 residues long. The chain's CDR3 is CASSWGLAYEQYF. Here the CDR3 DNA reads TGTGCCAGCAGTTGGGGACTAGCCTACGAGCAGTACTTC.

The chain combines TRBV28 with TRBJ1-3, with 7 positions matching TRBD1. The CDR3 sequence is 15 residues long. Germline V CDR1 and CDR2: MDHEN, SYDVKM. The V segment lost 7 bases and the J segment 1 base; nucleotides outside the gene matches: 7. The CDR3 nucleotides read TGTGCCAGCAATCCCCAGGGGGAATCTGGAAACACCATATATTTT. It encodes CASNPQGESGNTIYF.

This clone has only one observation. This chain links TRBV18 with TRBJ1-2; D remains unclear. The length of the CDR3 is 14 residues. V lost 0 bases and J lost 2, with 7 bases in between. CDR1 and CDR2 from the germline V gene are KGHSH and LQKENI. This CDR3 is CASSPPGSNYGYTF. CDR3 nucleotide sequence: TGTGCCAGCTCACCACCGGGCTCGAACTATGGCTACACCTTC.

This chain joins TRBV9 and TRBJ2-2; D not resolved. This CDR3 is 14 amino acids long. V was clipped by 3 bases and J by 5 bases, with 11 bases between them. Germline CDR1 and CDR2: SGDLS and YYNGEE. CDR3 sequence reads: CASSGGWVTGELFF. The CDR3 nucleotides read TGTGCCAGCAGCGGGGGATGGGTGACCGGGGAGCTGTTTTTT.

This rearrangement joins TRBV29-1 to TRBJ2-3, with TRBD1 matching 7 bases. From germline, CDR1 is SQVTM and CDR2 ANQGSEA. The CDR3 has 16 amino acids. With V trimmed by 4 bases and J by 1 base, 11 bases remained unmatched. In nucleotides, the CDR3 is TGCAGCGTTGCTGGACAGGCCAAGACAGGCACAGATACGCAGTATTTT. This encodes CSVAGQAKTGTDTQYF.

The chain carries TRBV5-4 and TRBJ1-1; 7 nucleotides line up with TRBD1. Germline V lookup: CDR1 SGHNT, CDR2 YYREEE (reference sequence). V lost 3 bases and J lost 7; bases outside the gene matches: 6. This CDR3 spans 13 amino acids. CDR3 region: CASSWTGNGEAFF. The CDR3 coding sequence is TGTGCCAGCAGCTGGACAGGCAATGGTGAAGCTTTCTTT.

The V call is TRBV7-9, the J call TRBJ2-7, with D unclear. V was clipped by 4 bases and J by 2 bases, with 12 bases between them. Germline V lookup: CDR1 SEHNR, CDR2 FQNEAQ (reference sequence). The CDR3 is 14 amino acids. This CDR3 reads CASSSPLKTYEQYF. In nucleotides, the CDR3 is TGTGCCAGCAGCTCCCCGTTAAAGACCTACGAGCAGTACTTC.

This clone was counted a single time. The gene calls are TRBV6-5 and TRBJ2-7; 8 nucleotides align to TRBD2. J lost 2 bases, V lost 0 bases, and 3 bases had no gene match. Germline loops: CDR1 MNHEY, CDR2 SVGAGI. The CDR3 runs to 15 residues. Here the CDR3 reads CASSYSVSGTYEQYF. The CDR3, as DNA: TGTGCCAGCAGTTACTCGGTTAGCGGGACCTACGAGCAGTACTTC.

The chain uses TRBV6-5 and TRBJ2-1; D is perhaps TRBD1 (5 bases). The CDR3 is made up of 16 amino acids. Trimming removed 0 bases from V and 4 bases from J, with 13 bases in between. Germline CDR1 MNHEY, CDR2 SVGAGI. This chain's CDR3 is CASSYSQGLSYNEQFF. The CDR3 DNA sequence: TGTGCCAGCAGTTACTCCCAGGGTCTGAGTTACAATGAGCAGTTCTTC.

Of note for this clone: Other DNA sequences of this sample code for an identical CDR3. The rearrangement links TRBV30 to TRBJ2-7; D may be TRBD1 (6 bases). CDR1 is GTSNPN and CDR2 is SVGIG in the germline V gene (reference sequence). There are 12 residues in the CDR3. Deletions cut 0 bases from V and 5 bases from J, with 8 bases between. This CDR3 reads CAWSVQGDEQYF. The CDR3 DNA sequence: TGTGCCTGGAGTGTACAGGGCGACGAGCAGTACTTC.

The chain combines TRBV9 with TRBJ2-2; 8 positions match TRBD2. Per the germline V gene, CDR1 is SGDLS and CDR2 is YYNGEE. V lost 2 bases, J lost 6 bases, and 3 bases stayed unmatched. This CDR3 is built from 14 residues. The CDR3, as DNA: TGTGCCAGCAGCGTCAGCGGGAGCGCCGGGGAGCTGTTTTTT. This codes for CASSVSGSAGELFF.

As to this clone: In the same sample, other DNA sequences code for this CDR3. The V gene is TRBV7-9, the J gene TRBJ2-7, with TRBD2 matching over 7 bases. Germline lookup yields CDR1 SEHNR and CDR2 FQNEAQ (reference sequence). This CDR3 comprises 13 residues. The junction had 2 bases not matched to a gene; V was cut back by 1 base and J by 5 bases. The CDR3 sequence is CASSLGLANEQYF. As DNA, the CDR3 is TGTGCCAGCAGCTTAGGACTAGCCAACGAGCAGTACTTC.

The gene calls are TRBV10-3 and TRBJ2-7; 9 nucleotides agree with TRBD1. The germline V gene encodes CDR1 ENHRY and CDR2 SYGVKD. This CDR3 contains 15 residues. J gave up 9 bases and V 2 bases, and 11 bases lay outside the gene matches. The CDR3 sequence is CAISEPGTGIPRQYF. The CDR3 DNA follows: TGTGCCATCAGTGAGCCCGGGACAGGGATCCCGAGGCAGTACTTC.

The rearrangement links TRBV6-1 to TRBJ1-2, with no clear D. Germline V CDR1 and CDR2: MNHNS, SASEGT. The CDR3 runs 14 residues. Trimming left V 0 bases short and J 4 bases short, with 9 bases between. This chain's CDR3 is CASSEAKRAYGYTF. Written as DNA, the CDR3 is TGTGCCAGCAGTGAAGCGAAAAGGGCCTATGGCTACACCTTC.

The chain uses TRBV6-5 and TRBJ1-2; the D gene is possibly TRBD1 (6 bases). The CDR3 has 11 amino acids. Between the trimmed V and J ends, which lost 10 bases and 2 bases, there was a span of 8 bases. Germline V gene sequence: CDR1 MNHEY, CDR2 SVGAGI. The CDR3 region has the DNA TGTGCCACCGGACAGAACTATGGCTACACCTTC. This sequence encodes CATGQNYGYTF.

In nucleotides, the CDR3 is TGTGCCAGCAGTCCGCTACCTGGGCCTAGCACAGATACGCAGTATTTT. It codes for CASSPLPGPSTDTQYF. The chain recombines TRBV27 with TRBJ2-3, with D uncertain. V gave up 5 bases and J gave up 0 bases, with 15 bases separating them. The CDR3 has 16 amino acids. Germline loops: CDR1 MNHEY, CDR2 SMNVEV (reference sequence).

The gene calls are TRBV4-3 and TRBJ1-5; possibly TRBD1 for D (6 bases). Trimming removed 3 bases from V and 3 bases from J, with 12 bases in between. Germline CDR1 reads LGHNA; CDR2 reads YSLEER. This CDR3 is built from 15 residues. CDR3 in amino acids: CASSQVRDTNQPQHF. The CDR3 DNA is TGCGCCAGCAGCCAGGTCCGGGACACCAATCAGCCCCAGCATTTT.

A few counts support this clone. The V and J genes are TRBV4-1 and TRBJ1-2, with D perhaps TRBD1 (5 bases). With 2 bases removed from V and 6 bases from J, the gap between germline ends came to 19 bases. CDR3 length: 16 amino acids. From germline, CDR1 is MGHRA and CDR2 YSYEKL. The CDR3 loop is CASSQITGLGGDGYTF. The DNA of the CDR3 is TGCGCCAGCAGCCAAATAACAGGACTCGGAGGGGATGGCTACACCTTC.

The J gene is TRBJ2-7, the V gene TRBV6-5, with D hard to call. Germline values: CDR1 MNHEY, CDR2 SVGAGI. This CDR3 region has 13 residues. Deletions cut 6 bases from V and 0 bases from J, with 9 bases between. The CDR3 sequence: CASSAGSSYEQYF. The CDR3 DNA is TGTGCCAGCAGCGCCGGTAGCTCCTACGAGCAGTACTTC.

The V gene is TRBV19, the J gene TRBJ2-1; no clear D gene. Trimming stripped 2 bases from V and 2 bases from J, with 10 bases between. From germline, CDR1 is LNHDA and CDR2 SQIVND (reference sequence). The CDR3 spans 15 residues. CDR3 in DNA: TGTGCCAGTAGTATAATCGGATCGGCCTACAATGAGCAGTTCTTC. Its protein product is CASSIIGSAYNEQFF.

The chain combines TRBV15 with TRBJ1-6; D ambiguous. CDR1 and CDR2 from the germline V gene are LNHNV and YYDKDF (reference sequence). This CDR3 region has 15 residues. Deletions cut 0 bases from V and 6 bases from J, with 9 bases between. CDR3 nucleotide sequence: TGTGCCACCAGCAGAGATGGGCAGGTTAATTCACCCCTCCACTTT. It specifies CATSRDGQVNSPLHF.

The genes are TRBV27 and TRBJ1-5, with 7 bases identical to TRBD1. The junction had 4 bases not matched to a gene; V was cut back by 5 bases and J by 0 bases. The germline V gene encodes CDR1 MNHEY and CDR2 SMNVEV (reference sequence). The CDR3 has 15 residues. In nucleotides, the CDR3 is TGTGCCAGCAGTCAGACAGGGATTAGCAATCAGCCCCAGCATTTT. Amino acids: CASSQTGISNQPQHF.